A single sample is the source of the 23 T cell receptor beta chains below, sequenced in a study of T cells in Graves' hyperthyroidism and ophthalmopathy. Template material for amplifying TCR beta CDR3 regions consisted of RNA transcripts. TCR CDR3 underwent first-round RT-PCR with the HTBI primer set. TCRdb analysed the multiplex PCR reads with MiXCR anew, one entry per CDR3 protein. The sample lists about 540,000 distinct CDR3 sequences, 46% seen once, with roughly 7.7% in the top ten. Sequencing used peripheral blood or thyroid tissue (not recorded which). These receptors all stem from a woman between 18 and 29 years old with Graves' hyperthyroidism.

This clonotype was recorded many times. The V gene is TRBV7-2, the J gene TRBJ2-7, with TRBD2 identical over 9 bases. Germline lookup yields CDR1 SGHTA and CDR2 FQGNSA. J lost 2 bases, V lost 3 bases, and 5 bases had no gene match. The CDR3 extends over 15 amino acids. In nucleotides, the CDR3 is TGTGCCAGCAGCTTTGGCCTAGCGGGGACCTACGAGCAGTACTTC. This gives the protein CASSFGLAGTYEQYF.

The chain recombines TRBV29-1 with TRBJ1-3, with D uncertain. The CDR3 runs 13 residues. V was pared by 3 bases and J by 2 bases, with 8 bases between. Germline CDR1 reads SQVTM; CDR2 reads ANQGSEA. The CDR3 DNA reads TGCAGCGTTGAGGAGGCAGCTGGAAACACCATATATTTT. Translation gives CSVEEAAGNTIYF.

V gene TRBV19 combines with J gene TRBJ1-5; 10 bases map to TRBD1. The CDR3 is 16 amino acids. The J segment lost 10 bases and the V segment lost 3 bases, leaving 12 bases of the junction unmatched. Germline-derived CDR1 and CDR2 are LNHDA and SQIVND (reference sequence). In nucleotides, the CDR3 is TGTGCCAGTAGTATTGCCCGGACAGGGGGAAATTCACCCCAGCATTTT. Amino acids: CASSIARTGGNSPQHF. Full variable domain (missing parts from reference TRBV19 and TRBJ1-5): DGGITQSPKYLFRKEGQNVTLSCEQNLNHDAMYWYRQDPGQGLRLIYYSQIVNDFQKGDIAEGYSVSREKKESFPLTVTSAQKNPTAFYLCASSIARTGGNSPQHFGDGTRLSIL.

V gene TRBV18 combines with J gene TRBJ2-5, with D possibly being TRBD2 (6 bases). Trimming took 5 bases from V and 1 from J, leaving 11 bases between them. The CDR3 has 14 residues. Germline values: CDR1 KGHSH, CDR2 LQKENI. The CDR3, as DNA: TGTGCCAGCTCAGAGGACTATCTCCAAGAGACCCAGTACTTC. This encodes CASSEDYLQETQYF.

This clonotype was found many times. A read error may explain this, as a much larger clone is one base away. The chain carries TRBV5-6 and TRBJ1-1; D call uncertain. Germline lookup yields CDR1 SGHDT and CDR2 YYEEEE. Trimming cost V 2 bases and J 1 base, with 6 bases left between them. This CDR3 comprises 13 residues. The CDR3 coding sequence is TGTGCCAGCAGCTTCGTCGGGAACACTGAAGCTTTCTTT. Translating gives CASSFVGNTEAFF.

This clonotype was recorded once. The chain has TRBV13 and TRBJ1-4, with no clear D. The V gene's germline CDR1 is PRHDT and CDR2 FYEKMQ (reference sequence). CDR3 length equals 11 residues. Trimming cost V 5 bases and J 10 bases, with 8 bases left between them. CDR3 in amino acids: CASSSSGKLFF. For the CDR3, the DNA is TGTGCCAGCAGCAGCTCGGGAAAACTGTTTTTT.

V and J are TRBV29-1 and TRBJ2-7; 9 bases are shared with TRBD1. The CDR3 totals 14 residues. Germline V gene sequence: CDR1 SQVTM, CDR2 ANQGSEA. The junction had 4 bases not matched to a gene; V was cut back by 4 bases and J by 0 bases. Here the CDR3 DNA reads TGCAGCGTTGGGGACAGGGCGAGCTCCTACGAGCAGTACTTC. It specifies CSVGDRASSYEQYF.

The gene calls are TRBV15 and TRBJ2-5; perhaps D is TRBD1 or TRBD2 (5 bases each). The ends were cut back, 5 bases at V and 9 bases at J, with 16 bases in the middle. This CDR3 has 13 amino acids. CDR1 is LNHNV, CDR2 YYDKDF, per germline (reference sequence). The CDR3 region is CATSGGPQEAQYF. As DNA, the CDR3 is TGTGCCACCAGCGGGGGACCACAGGAGGCCCAGTACTTC.

This clonotype has ten or more counts. The chain carries TRBV4-1 and TRBJ2-1; 8 nucleotides line up with TRBD2. The CDR3 consists of 19 residues. After removal of 0 bases from V and 1 base from J, the junction contained 11 bases not matched to a gene. The germline CDR1 and CDR2 sequences are MGHRA and YSYEKL. The CDR3 spells CASSQDLGRGGPSYNEQFF. For the CDR3, the DNA is TGCGCCAGCAGCCAAGACCTCGGGAGGGGAGGGCCATCCTACAATGAGCAGTTCTTC.

On this clonotype: Because the CDR3 is missing its conserved closing phenylalanine or tryptophan, this is likely a read error. V and J are TRBV6-6 and TRBJ2-5; 8 bases fit TRBD2. Germline assignment: CDR1 MNHNY and CDR2 SVGAGI (reference sequence). V lost 6 bases and J lost 5; bases outside the gene matches: 23. This CDR3 has 19 amino acids. In DNA form, the CDR3 reads TGTGCCAGCAGACCGATCACCGGGTTCAGCGGGAGAGCGGGGGAGACCCAGTACGTC. Its protein product is CASRPITGFSGRAGETQYV.

This clonotype was recorded at least ten times. The chain links TRBV7-2 to TRBJ2-6, with D perhaps given as TRBD1 or TRBD2 (5 bases each). The CDR3 contains 15 residues. Germline V gives CDR1 SGHTA, CDR2 FQGNSA. V lost 4 bases, J lost 4 bases, and 11 bases lay in between. The CDR3 nucleotides are TGTGCCAGCAGCTCGCCGGGGCAGGGGGCCAACGTCCTGACTTTC. It is translated as CASSSPGQGANVLTF.

This rearrangement joins TRBV20-1 to TRBJ2-5; D possibly matches TRBD1 or TRBD2 (5 bases each). Germline values: CDR1 DFQATT, CDR2 SNEGSKA (reference sequence). V was trimmed by 8 bases and J by 2 bases, leaving 15 bases between them. This CDR3 has 13 residues. The CDR3: CSLPAGSQETQYF. CDR3 DNA sequence: TGCAGTCTACCAGCAGGGAGTCAAGAGACCCAGTACTTC.

The V and J genes are TRBV7-9 and TRBJ1-6, with 11 bases matching TRBD1. The trim removed 2 bases at V and 8 bases at J, leaving 5 bases unmatched. Germline V CDR1 and CDR2: SEHNR, FQNEAQ (reference sequence). The CDR3 spans 16 residues. The CDR3 sequence: CASSLLGQGVYSPLHF. The CDR3 DNA reads as TGTGCCAGCAGCTTATTGGGACAGGGGGTTTATTCACCCCTCCACTTT.

Many counts were recorded for this clonotype. The chain carries TRBV7-9 and TRBJ2-7; 10 bases map to TRBD1. The CDR3 is 16 residues long. From germline, CDR1 is SEHNR and CDR2 FQNEAQ (reference sequence). J was trimmed by 3 bases and V by 4 bases; bases with no gene match: 9. This chain's CDR3 is CASSSRDRGRGYEQYF. The CDR3 DNA reads TGTGCCAGCAGCTCCCGGGACAGGGGAAGAGGCTACGAGCAGTACTTC.

This clonotype came up many times. J is TRBJ2-5 and V is TRBV6-1; the match to TRBD2 covers 7 bases. The CDR3 is 15 amino acids. Germline V gene lookup returns CDR1 MNHNS and CDR2 SASEGT. V dropped 2 bases and J dropped 2; count of bases not matched to a gene: 5. The CDR3 sequence is CASSEYAGEQETQYF. The CDR3 DNA reads as TGTGCCAGCAGTGAATATGCGGGAGAACAAGAGACCCAGTACTTC.

J is TRBJ1-2 and V is TRBV29-1, with D hard to call. Germline V CDR1 and CDR2: SQVTM, ANQGSEA. The CDR3 consists of 12 residues. Trimming pared 6 bases from V and 4 bases from J, leaving 12 bases between. CDR3 nucleotides: TGCAGCGTCCGAGTGGGAGGCTATGGCTACACCTTC. Amino acid sequence: CSVRVGGYGYTF.

Comment on this clonotype: A much larger clone sits a single nucleotide away, making a read error possible. This sequence joins TRBV18 and TRBJ1-5, with D possibly being TRBD1 (5 bases). The CDR3 has 13 residues. Per germline, CDR1 KGHSH and CDR2 LQKENI. CDR3 DNA: TGTGTCAGCTCACCGCAGACAGATCAGCCCCAGCATTTT. Its translation: CVSSPQTDQPQHF. Supplemented by reference TRBV18 and TRBJ1-5, the full variable domain reads NAGVMQNPRHLVRRRGQEARLRCSPMKGHSHVYWYRQLPEEGLKFMVYLQKENIIDESGMPKERFSAEFPKEGPSILRIQQVVRGDSAAYFCVSSPQTDQPQHFGDGTRLSIL.

Remarks on this clonotype: Relative to the germline gene, one junction end is altered; a read error may explain this. The chain joins TRBV4-3 to TRBJ1-1; D is undetermined. The CDR3 consists of 12 residues. Germline V CDR1 and CDR2: LGHNA, YSLEER. The CDR3 region has the DNA TGCGCCAGCAGCCAGAGGGATACTGAAGCTTCCTTT. This codes for CASSQRDTEASF.

The chain couples TRBV7-9 to TRBJ1-6; 7 positions match TRBD1. CDR1 is SEHNR, CDR2 FQNEAQ, per germline (reference sequence). The CDR3 totals 13 residues. With V trimmed by 3 bases and J by 10 bases, 3 bases remained unmatched. CDR3: CASSFDRASPLHF. The CDR3 DNA sequence: TGTGCCAGCAGCTTTGACAGGGCCTCACCCCTCCACTTT.

J is TRBJ1-3 and V is TRBV29-1; the D is unclear. The ends were cut back, 8 bases at V and 3 bases at J, with 14 bases in the middle. The CDR3 is 13 residues long. The germline V gene has CDR1 SQVTM and CDR2 ANQGSEA. CDR3 DNA: TGCAGCTCACCACAGCGAAATGGAAACACCATATATTTT. Translating gives CSSPQRNGNTIYF. The full variable domain, rest sourced from reference TRBV29-1 and TRBJ1-3, is SAVISQKPSRDICQRGTSLTIQCQVDSQVTMMFWYRQQPGQSLTLIATANQGSEATYESGFVIDKFPISRPNLTFSTLTVSNMSPEDSSIYLCSSPQRNGNTIYFGEGSWLTVV.

This chain joins TRBV29-1 and TRBJ1-2, with 9 bases that match TRBD1. With V trimmed by 8 bases and J by 8 bases, 9 bases remained unmatched. The germline V gene has CDR1 SQVTM and CDR2 ANQGSEA. This CDR3 is built from 12 residues. The CDR3 coding sequence is TGCAGCTCAGGGACAGGGCGGGCAGGCTACACCTTC. Its translation is CSSGTGRAGYTF.

This chain connects TRBV19 to TRBJ2-7; 9 nucleotides agree with TRBD2. This CDR3 contains 17 residues. The germline gives CDR1 LNHDA, CDR2 SQIVND (reference sequence). J was trimmed by 7 bases and V by 1 base; bases with no gene match: 14. The CDR3 DNA reads as TGTGCCAGTAGTATAGTGGGCAGGGGACTAGCAGGCAATGAGCAGTACTTC. Protein sequence: CASSIVGRGLAGNEQYF.

The chain has TRBV6-6 and TRBJ2-7; D not resolved. The length of the CDR3 is 15 residues. The germline V gene encodes CDR1 MNHNY and CDR2 SVGAGI (reference sequence). V was pared by 4 bases and J by 2 bases, with 15 bases between. The CDR3 region is CASSLPKVPPYEQYF. DNA for the CDR3: TGTGCCAGCAGTTTACCCAAAGTCCCCCCCTACGAGCAGTACTTC.